Listed below are T cell receptor beta chains from one sample, sequenced in a study of blood T cell repertoires in COVID-19. Sequencing used immunoSEQ multiplex PCR; TCRdb keeps in-frame clones, though not all of them. The sample yields 250,000 to 350,000 clones, nearly 90% seen once. Sequenced input: PBMCs or T cells enriched from blood (not recorded which). All receptors derive from a woman younger than 45 who had recovered from COVID-19. Each CDR3 is given with its conserved first and last residue. Each record gives: CDR3 protein, CDR3 DNA, clone size, J gene, D gene, V gene. The D gene is left open where the match is weak. Rows may omit the clone size; those that give it use once, few, many or a size class.

CDR3: CASSQGQRDTEAFF
DNA: TGCGCCAGCAGCCAGGGACAAAGGGACACTGAAGCTTTCTTT
size: -
J: TRBJ1-1
D: -
V: TRBV5-1

CDR3: CASRRWTQGYGYTF
DNA: TGTGCCAGCCGCCGATGGACTCAAGGTTATGGCTACACCTTC
size: once
J: TRBJ1-2
D: -
V: TRBV5-4

CDR3: CASSQGTGNSNQPQHF
DNA: TGCGCCAGCAGCCAAGGGACAGGGAATAGCAATCAGCCCCAGCATTTT
size: -
J: TRBJ1-5
D: TRBD1
V: TRBV4-1

CDR3: CATRERLIYGYTF
DNA: TGTGCCACCCGGGAGAGATTAATCTATGGCTACACCTTC
size: -
J: TRBJ1-2
D: -
V: TRBV2

CDR3: CASSLVLQGAGYGYTF
DNA: TGCGCCAGCAGCTTGGTCCTACAGGGGGCAGGCTATGGCTACACCTTC
size: -
J: TRBJ1-2
D: TRBD1
V: TRBV5-1

CDR3: CASSYLLGQGKLFF
DNA: TGTGCCAGCAGTTACCTTTTGGGACAGGGCAAACTGTTTTTT
size: -
J: TRBJ1-4
D: TRBD1
V: TRBV6-5

CDR3: CASSLTSGRASYNEQFF
DNA: TGCGCCAGCAGTCTGACTAGCGGGAGGGCCTCCTACAATGAGCAGTTCTTC
size: -
J: TRBJ2-1
D: TRBD2
V: TRBV5-1

CDR3: CASSSSFGSPLHF
DNA: TGTGCCAGCAGCTCCTCGTTCGGGTCACCCCTCCACTTT
size: -
J: TRBJ1-6
D: -
V: TRBV11-2

CDR3: CASSFPSGGAYYNEQFF
DNA: TGTGCCAGCAGTTTTCCTAGCGGGGGGGCGTATTACAATGAGCAGTTCTTC
size: -
J: TRBJ2-1
D: TRBD2
V: TRBV28

CDR3: CASSIPGVVNQPQHF
DNA: TGTGCCAGTAGTATCCCCGGGGTCGTGAATCAGCCCCAGCATTTT
size: -
J: TRBJ1-5
D: -
V: TRBV19

CDR3: CASSSAGTPFQYF
DNA: TGTGCCAGCAGCTCCGCCGGGACACCCTTTCAGTACTTC
size: -
J: TRBJ2-4
D: -
V: TRBV11-3

CDR3: CASSLSQGGYEQYF
DNA: TGTGCCAGCAGCTTATCGCAGGGGGGTTACGAGCAGTACTTC
size: -
J: TRBJ2-7
D: -
V: TRBV11-2

CDR3: CASSFVRLAGGINTGELFF
DNA: TGCGCCAGCAGCTTTGTCCGACTAGCGGGAGGGATTAACACCGGGGAGCTGTTTTTT
size: -
J: TRBJ2-2
D: TRBD2
V: TRBV5-1

CDR3: CASSNRDRRNGYTF
DNA: TGTGCCAGCAGCAACCGGGACAGGAGGAATGGCTACACCTTC
size: -
J: TRBJ1-2
D: -
V: TRBV21-1

CDR3: CASSLDVGGPDTQYF
DNA: TGTGCCAGCAGCTTAGATGTGGGGGGGCCAGATACGCAGTATTTT
size: -
J: TRBJ2-3
D: -
V: TRBV7-2

CDR3: CASRAQPSGNTIYF
DNA: TGTGCCAGCCGCGCACAGCCCTCTGGAAACACCATATATTTT
size: -
J: TRBJ1-3
D: -
V: TRBV5-6

CDR3: CASTRRLAGTDTQYF
DNA: TGTGCCAGCACTCGTCGACTAGCGGGCACAGATACGCAGTATTTT
size: -
J: TRBJ2-3
D: TRBD2
V: TRBV27

CDR3: CASSEDRRAYEQYF
DNA: TGCGCCAGCAGTGAAGACAGGCGGGCCTACGAGCAGTACTTC
size: few
J: TRBJ2-7
D: -
V: TRBV10-1

CDR3: CASSSMTLAGGPTDTQYF
DNA: TGTGCCAGCAGCTCGATGACACTAGCGGGAGGACCCACAGATACGCAGTATTTT
size: -
J: TRBJ2-3
D: TRBD2
V: TRBV7-9

CDR3: CASSLPVGRVRTPGGEQFF
DNA: TGTGCCAGCAGCTTGCCCGTGGGAAGGGTTCGGACTCCCGGAGGTGAGCAGTTCTTC
size: -
J: TRBJ2-1
D: -
V: TRBV5-6

CDR3: CASSTGTGVEQYF
DNA: TGTGCCAGCAGCACCGGGACAGGGGTCGAGCAGTACTTC
size: -
J: TRBJ2-7
D: TRBD1
V: TRBV12-3/TRBV12-4

CDR3: CASSYSRQYTYEQYF
DNA: TGTGCCAGCAGTTACTCGAGACAGTACACCTACGAGCAGTACTTC
size: once
J: TRBJ2-7
D: -
V: TRBV6-2/TRBV6-3

CDR3: CASSLQGSPSGNTIYF
DNA: TGCGCCAGCAGTCTCCAGGGGTCCCCCTCTGGAAACACCATATATTTT
size: -
J: TRBJ1-3
D: -
V: TRBV10-2

CDR3: CASSMASVSGNTIYF
DNA: TGTGCCAGTAGTATGGCCAGTGTCTCTGGAAACACCATATATTTT
size: -
J: TRBJ1-3
D: -
V: TRBV19

CDR3: CASSYTGGGYTF
DNA: TGTGCCAGCAGTTACACAGGGGGTGGCTACACCTTC
size: -
J: TRBJ1-2
D: TRBD1
V: TRBV6-5

CDR3: CSAGQDGYTF
DNA: TGCAGCGCCGGACAGGATGGCTACACCTTC
size: few
J: TRBJ1-2
D: TRBD1
V: TRBV20-1

CDR3: CASSQDRAAYEQYF
DNA: TGCGCCAGCAGCCAGGACAGGGCCGCCTACGAGCAGTACTTC
size: -
J: TRBJ2-7
D: TRBD1
V: TRBV4-1

CDR3: CASRQGQGEAFF
DNA: TGTGCCAGCAGACAAGGACAGGGGGAAGCTTTCTTT
size: -
J: TRBJ1-1
D: TRBD1
V: TRBV3-1/TRBV3-2

CDR3: CASSQDPVLSGNTIYF
DNA: TGTGCCAGCAGCCAAGACCCTGTTCTCTCTGGAAACACCATATATTTT
size: once
J: TRBJ1-3
D: -
V: TRBV3-1/TRBV3-2

CDR3: CASSPLRDRANYGYTF
DNA: TGTGCCAGCAGCCCCCTCAGGGACAGAGCTAACTATGGCTACACCTTC
size: -
J: TRBJ1-2
D: TRBD1
V: TRBV7-9

CDR3: CASRLAGLTDTQYF
DNA: TGTGCCAGCAGGCTAGCGGGGCTCACAGATACGCAGTATTTT
size: -
J: TRBJ2-3
D: TRBD2
V: TRBV27

CDR3: CASSPHRGSEQFF
DNA: TGTGCCAGCAGCCCCCACAGGGGGAGCGAGCAGTTCTTC
size: -
J: TRBJ2-1
D: TRBD1
V: TRBV7-8

CDR3: CASTRGGASDTQYF
DNA: TGTGCCAGCACAAGGGGAGGGGCCTCAGATACGCAGTATTTT
size: -
J: TRBJ2-3
D: TRBD2
V: TRBV27

CDR3: CASSLGGGTEAFF
DNA: TGTGCCAGCAGTTTAGGGGGGGGCACTGAAGCTTTCTTT
size: -
J: TRBJ1-1
D: -
V: TRBV12-3/TRBV12-4

CDR3: CASSESKGASLYGYTF
DNA: TGCGCCAGCAGTGAGTCGAAGGGGGCGTCTCTCTATGGCTACACCTTC
size: -
J: TRBJ1-2
D: TRBD1
V: TRBV10-2

CDR3: CASSGTEMNTEAFF
DNA: TGCGCCAGCAGTGGGACAGAGATGAACACTGAAGCTTTCTTT
size: -
J: TRBJ1-1
D: -
V: TRBV10-2

CDR3: CASSRRQYSTDTQYF
DNA: TGTGCCAGCAGCCGGCGACAGTATAGCACAGATACGCAGTATTTT
size: -
J: TRBJ2-3
D: -
V: TRBV5-6

CDR3: CASRGGYNEQFF
DNA: TGTGCCAGCCGGGGAGGCTACAATGAGCAGTTCTTC
size: -
J: TRBJ2-1
D: -
V: TRBV27

CDR3: CASSKLGAANGPQHF
DNA: TGTGCCAGCAGCAAATTAGGGGCAGCCAATGGGCCCCAGCATTTT
size: -
J: TRBJ1-5
D: -
V: TRBV27

CDR3: CASSFDRGSTEAFF
DNA: TGTGCCAGCAGTTTCGACAGGGGGAGCACTGAAGCTTTCTTT
size: -
J: TRBJ1-1
D: TRBD1
V: TRBV7-9

CDR3: CASSRDRRATNEKLFF
DNA: TGCGCCAGCAGCCGCGACAGGCGTGCAACTAATGAAAAACTGTTTTTT
size: once
J: TRBJ1-4
D: -
V: TRBV5-1

CDR3: CASSYWGLVYEQYF
DNA: TGTGCCAGCAGCTATTGGGGACTAGTCTACGAGCAGTACTTC
size: -
J: TRBJ2-7
D: TRBD2
V: TRBV5-5

CDR3: CAISESGQPYEQYF
DNA: TGTGCCATCAGTGAGTCGGGACAGCCCTACGAGCAGTACTTC
size: -
J: TRBJ2-7
D: TRBD1
V: TRBV10-3

CDR3: CASSQGRTLEADTQYF
DNA: TGTGCCAGCAGCCAAGGCCGGACTCTCGAGGCAGATACGCAGTATTTT
size: -
J: TRBJ2-3
D: -
V: TRBV11-2